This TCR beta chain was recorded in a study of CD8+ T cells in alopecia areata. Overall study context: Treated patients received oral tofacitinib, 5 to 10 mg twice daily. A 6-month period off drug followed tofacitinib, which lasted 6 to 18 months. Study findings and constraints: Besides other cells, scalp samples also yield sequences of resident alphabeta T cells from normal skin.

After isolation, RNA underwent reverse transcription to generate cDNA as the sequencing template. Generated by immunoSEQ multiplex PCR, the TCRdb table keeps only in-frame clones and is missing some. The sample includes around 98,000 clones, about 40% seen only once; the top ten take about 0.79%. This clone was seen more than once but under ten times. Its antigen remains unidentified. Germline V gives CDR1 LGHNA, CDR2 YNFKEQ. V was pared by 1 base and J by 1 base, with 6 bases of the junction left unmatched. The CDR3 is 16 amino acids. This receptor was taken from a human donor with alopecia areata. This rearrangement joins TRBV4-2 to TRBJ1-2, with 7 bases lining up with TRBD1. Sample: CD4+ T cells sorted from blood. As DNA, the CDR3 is TGTGCCAGCAGCCAAGCGTCAGGGGGATTTAACTATGGCTACACCTTC. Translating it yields CASSQASGGFNYGYTF.